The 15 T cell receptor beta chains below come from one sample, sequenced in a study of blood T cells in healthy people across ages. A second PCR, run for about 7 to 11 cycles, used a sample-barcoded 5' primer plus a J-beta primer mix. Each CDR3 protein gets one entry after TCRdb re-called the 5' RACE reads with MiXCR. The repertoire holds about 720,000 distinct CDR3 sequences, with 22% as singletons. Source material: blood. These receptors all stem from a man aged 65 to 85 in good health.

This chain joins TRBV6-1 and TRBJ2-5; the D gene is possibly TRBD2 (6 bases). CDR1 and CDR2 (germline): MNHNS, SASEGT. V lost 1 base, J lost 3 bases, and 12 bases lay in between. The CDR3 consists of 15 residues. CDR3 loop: CASSEVAAGKETQYF. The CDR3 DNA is TGTGCCAGCAGTGAAGTGGCGGCGGGGAAAGAGACCCAGTACTTC.

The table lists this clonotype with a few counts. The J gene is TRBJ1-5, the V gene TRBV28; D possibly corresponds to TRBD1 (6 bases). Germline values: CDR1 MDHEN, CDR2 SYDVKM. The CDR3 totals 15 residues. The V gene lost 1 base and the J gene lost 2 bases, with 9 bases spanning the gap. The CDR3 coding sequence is TGTGCCAGCAGTTTATCCAGGGGTGGCAATCAGCCCCAGCATTTT. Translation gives CASSLSRGGNQPQHF.

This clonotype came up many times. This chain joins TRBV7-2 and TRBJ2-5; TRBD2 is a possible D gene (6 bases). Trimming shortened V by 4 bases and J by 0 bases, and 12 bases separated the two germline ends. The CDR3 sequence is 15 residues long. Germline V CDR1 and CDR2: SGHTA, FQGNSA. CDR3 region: CASSSAGLNQETQYF. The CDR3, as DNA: TGTGCCAGCAGCTCGGCGGGGCTAAACCAAGAGACCCAGTACTTC.

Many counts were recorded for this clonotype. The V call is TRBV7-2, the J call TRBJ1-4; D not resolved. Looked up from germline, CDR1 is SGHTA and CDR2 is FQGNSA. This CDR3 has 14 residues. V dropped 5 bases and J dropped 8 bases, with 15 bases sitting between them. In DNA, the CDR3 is TGTGCCAGCAGCCTTCCATTGCAGGCGGAAAAACTGTTTTTT. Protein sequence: CASSLPLQAEKLFF.

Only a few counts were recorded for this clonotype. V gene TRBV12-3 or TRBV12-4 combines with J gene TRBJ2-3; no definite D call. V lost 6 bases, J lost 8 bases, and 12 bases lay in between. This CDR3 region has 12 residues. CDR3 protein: CASSPGSGTQYF. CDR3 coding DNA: TGTGCCAGCAGCCCTGGGTCCGGTACGCAGTATTTT.

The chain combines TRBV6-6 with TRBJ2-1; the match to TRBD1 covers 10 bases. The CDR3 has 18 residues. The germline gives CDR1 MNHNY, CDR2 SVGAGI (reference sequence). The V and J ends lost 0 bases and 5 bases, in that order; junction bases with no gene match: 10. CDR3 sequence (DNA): TGTGCCAGCAGTTACTCCACTTATGACAGGGGGCTCAACAATGAGCAGTTCTTC. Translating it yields CASSYSTYDRGLNNEQFF.

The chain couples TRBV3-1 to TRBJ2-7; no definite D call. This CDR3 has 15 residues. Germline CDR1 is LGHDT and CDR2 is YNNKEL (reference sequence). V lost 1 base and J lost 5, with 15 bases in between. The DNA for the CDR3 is TGTGCCAGCAGCCAAGGAGCTGTTGCTTGGAACGAGCAGTACTTC. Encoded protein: CASSQGAVAWNEQYF.

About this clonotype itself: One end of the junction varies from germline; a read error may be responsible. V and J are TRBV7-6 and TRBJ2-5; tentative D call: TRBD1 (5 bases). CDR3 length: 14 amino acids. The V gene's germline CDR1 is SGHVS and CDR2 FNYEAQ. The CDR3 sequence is CASSPDRTQEAQYF. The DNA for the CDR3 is TGTGCCAGCAGCCCCGACAGAACACAAGAGGCCCAGTACTTC.

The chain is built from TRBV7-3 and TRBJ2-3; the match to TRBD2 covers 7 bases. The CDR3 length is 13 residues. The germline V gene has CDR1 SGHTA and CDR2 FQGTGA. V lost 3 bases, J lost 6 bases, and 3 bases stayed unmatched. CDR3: CASSLRERDTQYF. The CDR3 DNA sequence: TGTGCCAGCAGCTTGCGGGAGAGGGATACGCAGTATTTT.

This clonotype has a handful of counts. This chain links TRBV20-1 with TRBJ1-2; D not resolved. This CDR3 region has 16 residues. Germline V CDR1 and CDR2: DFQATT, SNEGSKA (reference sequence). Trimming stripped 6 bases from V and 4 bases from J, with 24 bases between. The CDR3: CSAPTPRLIDVYGYTF. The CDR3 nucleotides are TGCAGTGCACCCACTCCAAGGCTAATTGATGTCTATGGCTACACCTTC.

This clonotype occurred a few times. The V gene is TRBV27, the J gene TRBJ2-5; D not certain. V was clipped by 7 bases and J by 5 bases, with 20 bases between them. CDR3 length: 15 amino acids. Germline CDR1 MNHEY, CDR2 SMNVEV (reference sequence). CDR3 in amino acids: CASTRTYGTWETQYF. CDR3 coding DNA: TGTGCCAGCACGCGGACGTACGGAACATGGGAGACCCAGTACTTC.

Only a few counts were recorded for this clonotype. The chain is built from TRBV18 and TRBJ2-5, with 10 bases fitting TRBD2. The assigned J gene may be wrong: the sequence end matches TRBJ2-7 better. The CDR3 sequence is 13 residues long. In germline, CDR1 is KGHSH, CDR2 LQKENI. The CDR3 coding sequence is TGTGCCAGCTCAGTAGCGGGAGGCTACGAGCAGTACGTC. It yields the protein CASSVAGGYEQYV.

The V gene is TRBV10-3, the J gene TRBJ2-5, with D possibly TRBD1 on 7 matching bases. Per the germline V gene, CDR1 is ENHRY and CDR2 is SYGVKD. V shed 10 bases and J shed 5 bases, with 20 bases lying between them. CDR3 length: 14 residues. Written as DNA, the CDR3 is TGTGCCACCAAGGGGGCTAGCGATGGGGAGACCCAGTACTTC. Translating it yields CATKGASDGETQYF.

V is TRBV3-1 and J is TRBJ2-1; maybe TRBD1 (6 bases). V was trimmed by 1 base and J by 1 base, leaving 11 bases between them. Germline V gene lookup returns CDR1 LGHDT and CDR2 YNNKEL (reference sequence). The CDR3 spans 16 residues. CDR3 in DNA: TGTGCCAGCAGCCAAGCGTTCCAGGGGTCCTACAATGAGCAGTTCTTC. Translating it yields CASSQAFQGSYNEQFF.

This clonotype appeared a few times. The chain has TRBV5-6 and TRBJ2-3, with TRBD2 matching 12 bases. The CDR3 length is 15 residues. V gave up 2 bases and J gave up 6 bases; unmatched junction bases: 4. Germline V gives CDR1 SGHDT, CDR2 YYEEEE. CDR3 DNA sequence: TGTGCCAGCAGCTTCGCTAGCGGGGGGGCGGATACGCAGTATTTT. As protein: CASSFASGGADTQYF.